This T cell receptor beta chain was profiled in a study of T cells in Graves' hyperthyroidism and ophthalmopathy. Study-wide findings and caveats: Separating ophthalmopathy from stable hyperthyroidism was achieved by a 13 V-J model.

The ends lost 4 bases at V and 3 bases at J; junction bases unmatched: 2. Germline V CDR1 and CDR2: SGHDN, FVKESK. The CDR3 runs to 14 residues. In the ophthalmopathy cohort, Clinical Activity Score was at least 3, NOSPECS grade at least 4, and duration under 3 months. Not enrolled were patients with uncontrolled infection, other autoimmune disease, pregnancy or lactation. TCR beta CDR3 region amplification was performed from RNA transcripts. Carried out on the TCR CDR3, a first-round RT-PCR used the HTBI primer set. TCRdb called the multiplex PCR reads again in MiXCR, with one record for every CDR3 protein. This sample has 550,000 to 600,000 distinct CDR3 sequences, with 12% to 15% found just once. As regards this clonotype: Its target is not known.

The receptor was derived from a woman younger than 30 with Graves' ophthalmopathy. The chain has TRBV14 and TRBJ1-5; 8 bases are a match to TRBD1. Sequencing input: blood. CDR3 DNA: TGTGCCAGCAGCCGGACAGGGTACAATCAGCCCCAGCATTTT. Translating gives CASSRTGYNQPQHF.